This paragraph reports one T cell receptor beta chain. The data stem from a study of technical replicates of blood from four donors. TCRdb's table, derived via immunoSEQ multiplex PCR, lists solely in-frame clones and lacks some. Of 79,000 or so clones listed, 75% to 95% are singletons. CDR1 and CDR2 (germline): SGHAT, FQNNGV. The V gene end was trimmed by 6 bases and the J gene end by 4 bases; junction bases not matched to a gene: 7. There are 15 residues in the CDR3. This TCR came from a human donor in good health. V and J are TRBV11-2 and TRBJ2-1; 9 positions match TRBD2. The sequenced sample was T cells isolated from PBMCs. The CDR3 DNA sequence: TGTGCCAGCAGAGTCGCGGGGGGGAAGTACAATGAGCAGTTCTTC. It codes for CASRVAGGKYNEQFF. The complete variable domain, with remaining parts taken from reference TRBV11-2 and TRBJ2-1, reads EAGVAQSPRYKIIEKRQSVAFWCNPISGHATLYWYQQILGQGPKLLIQFQNNGVVDDSQLPKDRFSAERLKGVDSTLKIQPAKLEDSAVYLCASRVAGGKYNEQFFGPGTRLTVL.